Reported below is one T cell receptor (beta chain). This entry belongs to a study of blood T cell repertoires in COVID-19. Profiling relied on immunoSEQ multiplex PCR, and the TCRdb table lists in-frame clones only, not all of them. The sample lists about 190,000 clones; about 81% were seen once. From germline, CDR1 is SGHTA and CDR2 FQGNSA. This CDR3 region has 17 residues. V was cut by 2 bases and J by 2 bases, with 16 bases left in between. Symptom resolution, clearance, or two negative PCRs marked donors in Cohort 3 as recovered. The V gene is TRBV7-2, the J gene TRBJ1-5; possible D gene TRBD1, 5 bases. The clonotype comes from a woman aged 30 to 39 who had recovered from COVID-19. The sequencing input was PBMCs or T cells enriched from blood (not recorded which). The CDR3 reads CASSLRGWGVGNQPQHF. The CDR3 DNA sequence: TGTGCCAGCAGCTTACGGGGATGGGGGGTCGGCAATCAGCCCCAGCATTTT.